Below, 13 T cell receptor beta chains from the same sample are listed, as sequenced in a study of PD-1 blockade in classical Hodgkin lymphoma. Brentuximab vedotin exposure varied, and every patient relapsed after autologous stem cell transplantation. Profiling relied on immunoSEQ multiplex PCR, and the TCRdb table lists in-frame clones only, not all of them. The sample includes more than 10,000 clones, roughly 84% of them seen just once. The material sequenced was peripheral blood mononuclear cells (PBMCs), taken at baseline. Receptor source: a human donor with classical Hodgkin lymphoma.

The chain joins TRBV28 to TRBJ2-7; a possible D gene is TRBD1 (6 bases). V lost 8 bases, J lost 4 bases, and 12 bases lay in between. Germline lookup yields CDR1 MDHEN and CDR2 SYDVKM. The length of the CDR3 is 12 residues. The CDR3 DNA reads as TGTGCCAGCGGCATAACAGGGTACGAGCAGTACTTC. It encodes CASGITGYEQYF.

The rearrangement uses TRBV4-2 and TRBJ2-2; D remains ambiguous. Trimming cost V 4 bases and J 2 bases, with 14 bases left between them. CDR3 length equals 16 residues. Germline CDR1 is LGHNA and CDR2 is YNFKEQ. The DNA for the CDR3 is TGTGCCAGCAGCCTCGAAAAAGCCCAAAACACCGGGGAGCTGTTTTTT. Translated, it gives CASSLEKAQNTGELFF.

This clone was seen only once. The V call is TRBV29-1, the J call TRBJ1-1; tentative D call: TRBD1 (5 bases). Germline loops: CDR1 SQVTM, CDR2 ANQGSEA. The CDR3 covers 12 residues. Trimming pared 7 bases from V and 1 base from J, leaving 10 bases between. This CDR3 is CSALQGNTEAFF. For the CDR3, the DNA is TGCAGCGCACTTCAGGGGAACACTGAAGCTTTCTTT.

This clone was recorded only once. The V and J genes are TRBV12-5 and TRBJ2-1; 10 bases match TRBD1. The germline V gene has CDR1 LGHNT and CDR2 FRNRAP. V lost 7 bases and J lost 2; bases outside the gene matches: 5. The CDR3 spans 15 residues. The CDR3 coding sequence is TGTGCTAGTGCCCGACAGGGGGCTACCTACAATGAGCAGTTCTTC. Amino acids: CASARQGATYNEQFF.

The sample holds one count of this clone. The chain combines TRBV4-3 with TRBJ2-7, with 12 bases identical to TRBD1. This CDR3 has 16 amino acids. Germline assignment: CDR1 LGHNA and CDR2 YSLEER. The J segment lost 6 bases and the V segment lost 4 bases, leaving 10 bases of the junction unmatched. The CDR3 loop is CASSPTPGQGAGEQYF. CDR3 sequence (DNA): TGCGCCAGCAGCCCGACCCCGGGACAGGGGGCTGGCGAGCAGTACTTC.

For the CDR3, the DNA is TGTGCCAGCAGCTTCCCTTTGACTAGCGGGAACTCCTACGAGCAGTACTTC. Its protein is CASSFPLTSGNSYEQYF. The chain is built from TRBV7-2 and TRBJ2-7; 11 bases are a match to TRBD2. V dropped 3 bases and J dropped 0; count of bases not matched to a gene: 7. The CDR3 runs 17 residues. The germline V gene encodes CDR1 SGHTA and CDR2 FQGNSA.

This clone appeared once. The rearrangement links TRBV4-3 to TRBJ1-5; D remains ambiguous. The V gene's germline CDR1 is LGHNA and CDR2 YSLEER. This CDR3 contains 13 residues. V was pared by 4 bases and J by 7 bases, with 11 bases between. For the CDR3, the DNA is TGCGCCAGCAGCCCAGGAGGTGGCCAGCCCCAGCATTTT. It specifies CASSPGGGQPQHF.

This chain connects TRBV28 to TRBJ2-3, with 14 bases that match TRBD2. V lost 6 bases and J lost 3; bases outside the gene matches: 8. CDR1 MDHEN and CDR2 SYDVKM come from the germline V gene. This CDR3 comprises 17 residues. As DNA, the CDR3 is TGTGCCAGCAGCCTCGGGACTAGCGGGAGTAGGACAGATACGCAGTATTTT. Translated, it gives CASSLGTSGSRTDTQYF.

This clone was seen just once. The genes are TRBV7-3 and TRBJ2-6; the D is unclear. Trimming shortened V by 4 bases and J by 5 bases, and 12 bases separated the two germline ends. Germline CDR1 and CDR2: SGHTA and FQGTGA. The CDR3 contains 15 residues. Written as DNA, the CDR3 is TGTGCCAGCAGCTCTACTCTTAATCGGGCCAACGTCCTGACTTTC. It specifies CASSSTLNRANVLTF.

The chain has TRBV18 and TRBJ1-1; D is unclear. CDR3 length equals 14 residues. The V end lost 1 base, the J end lost 4 bases, and 10 bases lay between the germline ends. Germline assignment: CDR1 KGHSH and CDR2 LQKENI. The CDR3 loop is CASSPRGAATEAFF. CDR3 coding DNA: TGTGCCAGCTCACCACGGGGAGCGGCCACTGAAGCTTTCTTT.

The DNA for the CDR3 is TGTGCCAGCAGCTGGGGACAGGCCTCGGTCGTC. This sequence encodes CASSWGQASVV. The genes are TRBV5-6 and TRBJ2-7; 8 bases align to TRBD1. The CDR3 is made up of 11 amino acids. Germline loops: CDR1 SGHDT, CDR2 YYEEEE.

This clone was recorded once. The gene calls are TRBV6-1 and TRBJ2-7, with D perhaps TRBD1 (6 bases). Trimming pared 5 bases from V and 4 bases from J, leaving 9 bases between. The CDR3 runs to 12 residues. CDR1 is MNHNS and CDR2 is SASEGT in the germline V gene. In DNA, the CDR3 is TGTGCCAGCAGTCCACAGGGATACGAGCAGTACTTC. The encoded protein is CASSPQGYEQYF.

V and J are TRBV7-8 and TRBJ1-1, with D possibly matching TRBD1 (6 bases). The CDR3 runs to 15 residues. The V and J ends lost 4 bases and 8 bases respectively, with 20 bases between them. Germline V gene lookup returns CDR1 SGHVS and CDR2 FQNEAQ. The CDR3, as DNA: TGTGCCAGCAGCTCGCTACGACAGGCTGGGGCGGAAGCTTTCTTT. Protein product: CASSSLRQAGAEAFF.